This T cell receptor beta chain stems from a study of PD-1 blockade in mismatch repair-deficient tumors. PCR or immunohistochemistry showed mismatch repair deficiency in every enrolled patient. The CDR3 loop spans 15 amino acids. The V and J ends lost 6 bases and 2 bases, in that order; junction bases with no gene match: 10. Per the germline V gene, CDR1 is MDHEN and CDR2 is SYDVKM. Sequencing was performed with immunoSEQ multiplex PCR; in TCRdb, only in-frame clones are kept and a portion is missing. The repertoire holds 100,000 to 150,000 clones, with roughly nine tenths as singletons. Sequences were derived from peripheral blood, sampled 44 weeks after starting pembrolizumab. The gene calls are TRBV28 and TRBJ2-7; 7 nucleotides agree with TRBD2. This TCR was recovered from an adult with mismatch repair-deficient cancer. CDR3 in DNA: TGTGCCAGCAGCCCCAGCGGGGCTGGGCCCTACGAGCAGTACTTC. Its protein is CASSPSGAGPYEQYF.